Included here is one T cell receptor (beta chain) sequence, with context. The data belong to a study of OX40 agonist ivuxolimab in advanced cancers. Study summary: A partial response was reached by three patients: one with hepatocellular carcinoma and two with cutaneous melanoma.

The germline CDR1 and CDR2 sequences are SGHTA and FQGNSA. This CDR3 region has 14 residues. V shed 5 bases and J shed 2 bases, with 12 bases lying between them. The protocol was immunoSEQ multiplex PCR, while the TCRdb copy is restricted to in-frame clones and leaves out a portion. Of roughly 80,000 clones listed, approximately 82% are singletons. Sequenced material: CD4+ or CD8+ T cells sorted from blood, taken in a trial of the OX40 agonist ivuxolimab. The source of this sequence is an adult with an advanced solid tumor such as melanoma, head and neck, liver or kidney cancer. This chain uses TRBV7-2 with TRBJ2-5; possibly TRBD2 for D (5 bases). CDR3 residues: CASSRGKPQETQYF. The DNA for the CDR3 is TGTGCCAGCAGCCGGGGAAAGCCGCAAGAGACCCAGTACTTC.